This entry concerns a single T cell receptor (beta chain). This clonotype has more than one count but fewer than ten. The target of this receptor is not known. No base quality values were provided; no much bigger clone lies one nucleotide off. The sample comes from a study of CD8 T cells in ankylosing spondylitis (dated by TCRdb to the late 2010s). Context from the whole study: To find TCR variants linked to disease, the study profiled T cell receptor beta repertoires in ankylosing spondylitis patients and healthy donors. The full study cohort comprised 20 to 25 ankylosing spondylitis patients and about a hundred healthy donors. Samples of peripheral blood were taken, and for ankylosing spondylitis patients, synovial fluid was collected as well.

For this chain, trimming is 6 bases at the V end and 8 bases at the J end, and the number of junction bases without a gene match is 7. The germline V gene yields KGHSH for CDR1 and LQKENI for CDR2. The CDR3 measures 16 amino acids from cysteine to phenylalanine. Left in the record is the CDR3 DNA by itself, 48 bases read in frame from the first base. The full study reports these points: Some of the motif variants had been reported before in the synovial fluid and blood of reactive arthritis patients, a finding that suggests common disease-initiation mechanisms. Blood from ankylosing spondylitis patients appeared to be characterized by a TCR beta motif composed of eight highly homologous amino acid variants. In peripheral blood, the disease-linked clones were found at relatively low frequencies and had a CD8+ phenotype. The disease-linked clones were reported as significantly enriched in matched synovial fluid samples from ankylosing spondylitis patients.

Sequencing was carried out with an Illumina HiSeq 2500. Quantitative 5'-RACE with molecular barcodes was used to prepare TCR beta libraries. The published analysis was carried out like this. A new computational method based on a probabilistic model of VDJ rearrangement was used to identify disease-linked TCR variants. The raw public data were reprocessed by TCRdb itself: fastp quality trimming at Q25, MiXCR clonotype calling, in-frame beta chains only. Rows matching on CDR3 protein sequence are summarized as one entry with the most common DNA and genes. TCRdb's processing, not the authors', yielded these V and J calls. This sample is represented by about 750,000 distinct CDR3 sequences; 15% to 20% of them were singletons. 15% to 20% of the sample belongs to the ten largest clones.

The chain links TRBV18 with TRBJ2-1, with 16 central nucleotides matching TRBD2. Sequenced input: blood, either unsorted or a sorted T cell fraction (not recorded which). This sequence originates from a male donor with ankylosing spondylitis. The CDR3 region reads CASSSGTSGRAYEQFF. The nucleotides read TGTGCCAGCTCGTCGGGGACTAGCGGGAGGGCCTATGAGCAGTTCTTC.